The 23 T cell receptor beta chains below come from one sample, sequenced in a study of blood T cell repertoires in COVID-19. Clones were read by immunoSEQ multiplex PCR, and TCRdb kept only the in-frame ones, dropping some. The data contain about 49,000 clones, about 87% of them singletons. Sequencing was carried out using peripheral blood. These receptors all come from a human donor in a cohort sampled during active COVID-19.

V and J are TRBV12-5 and TRBJ2-2; D might be TRBD1 (6 bases). Germline CDR1 reads LGHNT; CDR2 reads FRNRAP. V was pared by 4 bases and J by 2 bases, with 8 bases between. The CDR3 has 14 residues. CDR3 DNA: TGTGCTAGTGGTTCCGGGACAAACACCGGGGAGCTGTTTTTT. Protein sequence: CASGSGTNTGELFF.

The chain combines TRBV30 with TRBJ2-1, with TRBD2 matching over 10 bases. Germline loops: CDR1 GTSNPN, CDR2 SVGIG (reference sequence). J was trimmed by 7 bases and V by 1 base; bases with no gene match: 7. The CDR3 consists of 15 residues. CDR3 region: CAWSGLAGAVNEQFF. Written as DNA, the CDR3 is TGTGCCTGGAGTGGCCTAGCGGGAGCGGTAAATGAGCAGTTCTTC.

The chain uses TRBV4-3 and TRBJ2-5; TRBD1 is a possible D gene (5 bases). Germline lookup yields CDR1 LGHNA and CDR2 YSLEER. The CDR3 loop spans 15 amino acids. Between the trimmed V and J ends, which lost 0 bases and 5 bases, there was a span of 13 bases. Here the CDR3 DNA reads TGCGCCAGCAGCCAAGATCCCAGGGCGTGGGAGACCCAGTACTTC. It encodes CASSQDPRAWETQYF.

The chain carries TRBV16 and TRBJ2-3; 16 bases match TRBD2. Germline CDR1 reads KGHSY; CDR2 reads FQNENV. J was trimmed by 3 bases and V by 2 bases; bases with no gene match: 8. The CDR3 is 19 amino acids. The CDR3 nucleotides are TGTGCCAGCAGCCAACTGGGACTAGCGGGAGGGCCGTGGACAGATACGCAGTATTTT. It translates to CASSQLGLAGGPWTDTQYF.

This clone was detected only once. The chain is built from TRBV9 and TRBJ2-1; 13 nucleotides agree with TRBD2. With V trimmed by 3 bases and J by 6 bases, 3 bases remained unmatched. Germline CDR1 is SGDLS and CDR2 is YYNGEE. CDR3 size: 15 residues. CDR3 residues: CASSDGTSGINEQFF. The CDR3 DNA reads TGTGCCAGCAGCGACGGGACTAGCGGGATCAATGAGCAGTTCTTC.

J is TRBJ2-7 and V is TRBV5-1, with 7 bases identical to TRBD1. Germline-derived CDR1 and CDR2 are SGHRS and YFSETQ. The ends lost 3 bases at V and 0 bases at J; junction bases unmatched: 3. The CDR3 extends over 14 amino acids. The CDR3 DNA reads TGCGCCAGCAGCTGGGGGACAGCCTCCTACGAGCAGTACTTC. It yields the protein CASSWGTASYEQYF.

The J gene is TRBJ2-1, the V gene TRBV5-6; 11 nucleotides match TRBD2. Looked up from germline, CDR1 is SGHDT and CDR2 is YYEEEE. J gave up 6 bases and V 4 bases, and 6 bases lay outside the gene matches. This CDR3 has 15 residues. The CDR3 nucleotides are TGTGCCAGCAGCAGTGGACTAGCGGGTGGCAATGAGCAGTTCTTC. Translating gives CASSSGLAGGNEQFF.

This clone turned up a few times. The J gene is TRBJ1-6, the V gene TRBV5-1, with TRBD1 identical over 9 bases. The CDR3 has 16 residues. Per the germline V gene, CDR1 is SGHRS and CDR2 is YFSETQ. V shed 3 bases and J 3 bases; nucleotides not matched to a gene: 4. The CDR3 loop is CASSSRQGVYNSPLHF. In DNA, the CDR3 is TGCGCCAGCAGCTCTCGACAGGGGGTCTATAATTCACCCCTCCACTTT.

The sample holds one count of this clone. Distinct nucleotide sequences in the sample also encode this CDR3. The V gene is TRBV6-1, the J gene TRBJ1-3; D not certain. Between the trimmed V and J ends, which lost 2 bases and 4 bases, there was a span of 12 bases. CDR1 and CDR2 (germline): MNHNS, SASEGT. This CDR3 comprises 15 residues. The CDR3 sequence: CASSEQKREGNTIYF. The CDR3 region has the DNA TGTGCCAGCAGTGAACAAAAGAGGGAAGGAAACACCATATATTTT.

The chain links TRBV2 to TRBJ1-1; D not certain. The CDR3 is made up of 14 amino acids. CDR1 and CDR2 from the germline V gene are SNHLY and FYNNEI. V lost 7 bases and J 4 bases, leaving 16 bases between the germline ends. The CDR3 sequence: CASIAPLRGTEAFF. The DNA of the CDR3 is TGTGCCAGCATCGCCCCCTTACGAGGCACTGAAGCTTTCTTT.

The CDR3 DNA is TGTGCCAGCACCCTAGACAGGGGGTCGTCCAATGAGCAGTTCTTC. This codes for CASTLDRGSSNEQFF. The chain has TRBV6-6 and TRBJ2-1; TRBD1 matches at 9 bases. The ends lost 7 bases at V and 6 bases at J; junction bases unmatched: 10. The length of the CDR3 is 15 residues. The germline V gene encodes CDR1 MNHNY and CDR2 SVGAGI (reference sequence).

J is TRBJ1-6 and V is TRBV28; 9 bases line up with TRBD1. This CDR3 has 14 residues. Germline V gives CDR1 MDHEN, CDR2 SYDVKM. Germline trimming cut 7 bases from V and 10 bases from J; bases unmatched to any gene: 8. The CDR3: CASNLQGAISPLHF. CDR3 DNA: TGTGCCAGCAACCTACAGGGGGCGATCTCACCCCTCCACTTT.

The chain links TRBV7-3 to TRBJ2-3; the match to TRBD2 covers 15 bases. The CDR3 loop spans 17 amino acids. V lost 2 bases and J lost 8; bases outside the gene matches: 8. From germline, CDR1 is SGHTA and CDR2 FQGTGA. CDR3 residues: CASSLQGLAGGGGTQYF. The CDR3 DNA sequence: TGTGCCAGCAGCTTACAGGGACTAGCGGGAGGTGGGGGTACGCAGTATTTT.

This clone appeared once. This chain joins TRBV15 and TRBJ2-1; the match to TRBD1 covers 7 bases. Germline loops: CDR1 LNHNV, CDR2 YYDKDF (reference sequence). The CDR3 length is 17 residues. V was clipped by 0 bases and J by 8 bases; unmatched bases: 13. The CDR3 sequence: CATSRDGATGNLHEQFF. DNA for the CDR3: TGTGCCACCAGCAGAGATGGGGCGACAGGGAACCTCCATGAGCAGTTCTTC.

V is TRBV13 and J is TRBJ2-5; 8 bases match TRBD2. The CDR3 is 14 residues long. CDR1 is PRHDT and CDR2 is FYEKMQ in the germline V gene (reference sequence). V gave up 0 bases and J gave up 8 bases; unmatched junction bases: 5. The CDR3 reads CASSLGPSGFTQYF. As DNA, the CDR3 is TGTGCCAGCAGCTTAGGTCCTAGCGGGTTTACCCAGTACTTC.

This clone was seen only once. This chain connects TRBV15 to TRBJ2-5; D might be TRBD1 (5 bases). Germline lookup yields CDR1 LNHNV and CDR2 YYDKDF (reference sequence). The V gene lost 0 bases and the J gene lost 4 bases, with 15 bases spanning the gap. The CDR3 covers 16 residues. CDR3 in DNA: TGTGCCACCAGCAGAGATGGGGCTGGGGCTCCAGAGACCCAGTACTTC. This gives the protein CATSRDGAGAPETQYF.

The chain has TRBV18 and TRBJ1-6; TRBD1 aligns across 12 bases. V shed 3 bases and J 7 bases; nucleotides not matched to a gene: 7. Germline CDR1 is KGHSH and CDR2 is LQKENI. The CDR3 sequence is 17 residues long. The CDR3, as DNA: TGTGCCAGCTCACCGCTGGGACAGGGGGCATTGAATTCACCCCTCCACTTT. Translation gives CASSPLGQGALNSPLHF.

This clone was seen a single time. The chain combines TRBV29-1 with TRBJ1-1, with 8 nucleotides matching TRBD1. Germline-derived CDR1 and CDR2 are SQVTM and ANQGSEA. This CDR3 has 13 amino acids. The junction had 5 bases not matched to a gene; V was cut back by 7 bases and J by 1 base. CDR3 amino acids: CSAGDRRNTEAFF. The CDR3 DNA is TGCAGCGCCGGGGACAGGAGGAACACTGAAGCTTTCTTT.

The chain carries TRBV18 and TRBJ2-7; possible D gene TRBD2, 6 bases. Germline V gene lookup returns CDR1 KGHSH and CDR2 LQKENI. V was cut by 4 bases and J by 6 bases, with 13 bases left in between. This CDR3 contains 13 residues. CDR3 region: CASSQKLGGEQYF. CDR3 nucleotides: TGTGCCAGCTCACAGAAACTGGGGGGCGAGCAGTACTTC. Using reference TRBV18 and TRBJ2-7 for the parts outside the CDR3, the full variable domain is NAGVMQNPRHLVRRRGQEARLRCSPMKGHSHVYWYRQLPEEGLKFMVYLQKENIIDESGMPKERFSAEFPKEGPSILRIQQVVRGDSAAYFCASSQKLGGEQYFGPGTRLTVT.

This chain uses TRBV5-4 with TRBJ2-3; D ambiguous. The CDR3 totals 13 residues. Germline V gene sequence: CDR1 SGHNT, CDR2 YYREEE (reference sequence). V gave up 9 bases and J gave up 1 base, with 12 bases separating them. In nucleotides, the CDR3 is TGTGCCACCAAGGTTGAGGGCACAGATACGCAGTATTTT. Encoded protein: CATKVEGTDTQYF.

CDR3 amino acids: CASSQVLLAGSTDTQYF. As DNA, the CDR3 is TGTGCCAGCAGCCAAGTCCTTCTAGCGGGAAGCACAGATACGCAGTATTTT. The chain combines TRBV3-1 (or the pseudogene TRBV3-2) with TRBJ2-3; 9 bases match TRBD2. Germline trimming cut 1 base from V and 0 bases from J; bases unmatched to any gene: 5. Germline CDR1 reads LGHDT; CDR2 reads YNNKEL (reference sequence). CDR3 length: 17 amino acids.

The chain joins TRBV18 to TRBJ2-6; 8 bases agree with TRBD1. Per germline, CDR1 KGHSH and CDR2 LQKENI. V was pared by 6 bases and J by 2 bases, with 9 bases of the junction left unmatched. The CDR3 length is 17 residues. This CDR3 is CASSPRTGTTGANVLTF. The CDR3, as DNA: TGTGCCAGCTCCCCTCGGACAGGGACAACTGGGGCCAACGTCCTGACTTTC.

The V and J genes are TRBV30 and TRBJ2-1; TRBD2 aligns across 11 bases. Looked up from germline, CDR1 is GTSNPN and CDR2 is SVGIG (reference sequence). The CDR3 totals 15 residues. V lost 4 bases, J lost 5 bases, and 7 bases stayed unmatched. The CDR3 DNA reads TGTGCCTGGAAGTTTCCGGGACTAGCGGACAATGAGCAGTTCTTC. This sequence encodes CAWKFPGLADNEQFF.